Listed below are T cell receptor beta chains from one sample, sequenced in a study of T cell repertoires in cytomegalovirus infection. TCRdb reprocessed the reads with MiXCR, giving one entry per CDR3 protein. The sample lists 200,000 or so distinct CDR3 sequences; approximately 28% were seen once. Material for sequencing was PBMCs. Receptors originate from a human donor in good health (CMV status not recorded). Some clones in this sample may be carry-over from other donors' samples. Each CDR3 is given with its conserved first and last residue. Each record gives: J gene, D gene, V gene, clone size, CDR3 DNA, CDR3 protein. A D gene is named only where the DNA matches it firmly. Clone size is given for some rows only: seen once, a few or many times, or a class if the clone is expanded.

>TRBJ2-1|TRBD2|TRBV2|few
TGTGCCAGCAGCAGGTCCGGGACTAGCGGATACAATGAGCAGTTCTTC
CASSRSGTSGYNEQFF
>TRBJ1-2|TRBD1|TRBV7-2|few
TGTGCCAGCAGCGCCCGGACAGGGGAGGGCTACACCTTC
CASSARTGEGYTF
>TRBJ1-1|.|TRBV7-9|many
TGTGCCAGCAGCTTAGGAGGGGTTAACACTGAAGCTTTCTTT
CASSLGGVNTEAFF
>TRBJ1-5|TRBD1|TRBV20-1|.
TGCAGTGCTCAGGACAGGGGGGGTTATAGCAATCAGCCCCAGCATTTT
CSAQDRGGYSNQPQHF
>TRBJ2-2|.|TRBV30|.
TGTGCCTCTCCGAAGAGGGCGAATGCCGGGGAGCTGTTTTTT
CASPKRANAGELFF
>TRBJ2-5|.|TRBV2|few
TGTGCCAGCAGTGAACAAAAGACCCAGTACTTC
CASSEQKTQYF
>TRBJ1-2|.|TRBV7-8|.
TGTGCCAGCAGCTCCCAGAGCTATGGCTACACCTTC
CASSSQSYGYTF
>TRBJ2-2|.|TRBV7-2|.
TGTGCCAGCAGCTTACGGCAGGGAAGGGCCTCCAGCGGGGAGCTGTTTTTT
CASSLRQGRASSGELFF
>TRBJ1-1|.|TRBV7-3|many
TGTGCCAGCAGCTCGGGTCTGAACACTGAAGCTTTCTTT
CASSSGLNTEAFF
>TRBJ2-7|.|TRBV4-2|.
TGTGCCAGCAGCCAAGATGAGGGGCGGATCGAGCAGTACTTC
CASSQDEGRIEQYF
>TRBJ2-1|.|TRBV11-2|few
TGTGCCAGCAGCTTAGGCTTTTACAATGAGCAGTTCTTC
CASSLGFYNEQFF